This T cell receptor (beta chain) is from a study of neurological immune-mediated disorders. The CDR3 totals 11 residues. Looked up from germline, CDR1 is MNHEY and CDR2 is SMNVEV (reference sequence). A single run covered 15-18 subjects with over 170 million TCR-beta sequences. TCRdb independently ran MiXCR on the 5' RACE reads; one entry per CDR3 protein. Among about 59,000 distinct CDR3 sequences listed, 24% were seen once. This clonotype was seen many times. Sequence at one end of the junction differs from germline and may be a read error. Time point denoted: technical triplicate 2. This rearrangement joins TRBV27 to TRBJ1-1; D might be TRBD1 (5 bases). This clonotype originated in a man aged 55-75 years with HTLV-1-associated myelopathy (HAM/TSP). The sequenced sample was PBMCs. The CDR3 loop is CASSSFQTEVF. DNA of the CDR3: TGTGCCAGCAGTTCCTTTCAGACAGAGGTCTTT.